The following is a T cell receptor beta chain sequence with its context. Under the authors' procedure: Nucleated cell number was recorded as an estimate derived from reference gene primer amplification. Profiling relied on immunoSEQ multiplex PCR, and the TCRdb table lists in-frame clones only, not all of them. That table gives V, J and clone size, and the DNA gave D and trimming. The table lists about 100,000 clones, roughly 80% of them singletons. This sample was included in a study of blood T cell repertoires in COVID-19. Across the study: Italy, Spain and the United States were the sources of the convalescent and acute COVID-19 samples.

V shed 5 bases, J shed 5 bases, and the junction held 17 bases outside the gene matches. The CDR3 is 18 residues long. Germline V lookup: CDR1 MGHDK, CDR2 SYGVNS. V and J are TRBV25-1 and TRBJ2-5, with 10 bases lining up with TRBD1. The sequenced material came from peripheral blood. The receptor was isolated from a human donor in a cohort sampled during active COVID-19. This CDR3 is CASSLGDRGTGVLETQYF. CDR3 sequence (DNA): TGTGCCAGCAGTTTGGGGGATCGGGGGACAGGGGTTTTGGAGACCCAGTACTTC. Based on the CDR3 plus reference TRBV25-1 and TRBJ2-5, the full variable domain is EADIYQTPRYLVIGTGKKITLECSQTMGHDKMYWYQQDPGMELHLIHYSYGVNSTEKGDLSSESTVSRIRTEHFPLTLESARPSHTSQYLCASSLGDRGTGVLETQYFGPGTRLLVL.